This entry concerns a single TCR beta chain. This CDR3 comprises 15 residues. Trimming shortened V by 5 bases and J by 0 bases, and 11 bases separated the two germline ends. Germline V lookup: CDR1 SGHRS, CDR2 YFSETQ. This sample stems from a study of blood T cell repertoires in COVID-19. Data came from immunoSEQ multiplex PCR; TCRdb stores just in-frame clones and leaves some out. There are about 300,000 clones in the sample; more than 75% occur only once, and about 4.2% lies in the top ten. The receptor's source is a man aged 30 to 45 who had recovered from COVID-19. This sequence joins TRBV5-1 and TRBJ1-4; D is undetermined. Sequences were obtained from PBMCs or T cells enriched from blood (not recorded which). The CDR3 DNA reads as TGCGCCAGCAGTCCGTACAGTGCAACTAATGAAAAACTGTTTTTT. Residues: CASSPYSATNEKLFF. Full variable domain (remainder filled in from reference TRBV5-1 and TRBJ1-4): KAGVTQTPRYLIKTRGQQVTLSCSPISGHRSVSWYQQTPGQGLQFLFEYFSETQRNKGNFPGRFSGRQFSNSRSEMNVSTLELGDSALYLCASSPYSATNEKLFFGSGTQLSVL.